The 28 T cell receptor beta chains listed next were all sequenced from one sample in a study of T cell changes during pregnancy in multiple sclerosis. The repertoire was sequenced with immunoSEQ multiplex PCR; TCRdb's copy has only in-frame clones and lacks some. The sample contains under 45,000 clones, approximately 91% of which appear only once. Specimen: CD8+ T cells from peripheral blood mononuclear cells, collected in the first trimester of pregnancy. Receptor source: a female donor with multiple sclerosis, enrolled in a pregnancy study.

The chain carries TRBV4-3 and TRBJ1-1; 8 bases match TRBD1. Per the germline V gene, CDR1 is LGHNA and CDR2 is YSLEER. This CDR3 has 14 residues. V gave up 4 bases and J gave up 8 bases; unmatched junction bases: 9. CDR3 DNA sequence: TGCGCCAGCAGCCGTTCCAGGGGGCAGGGCGAAGCTTTCTTT. Translating it yields CASSRSRGQGEAFF.

The rearrangement uses TRBV4-1 and TRBJ2-1, with 7 nucleotides matching TRBD1. With 1 base clipped from V and 4 bases from J, the junction kept 7 bases outside the gene matches. The germline CDR1 and CDR2 sequences are MGHRA and YSYEKL. CDR3 length: 16 amino acids. The CDR3 reads CASSQAEGQKYNEQFF. CDR3 nucleotides: TGCGCCAGCAGCCAAGCAGAGGGACAGAAATACAATGAGCAGTTCTTC.

DNA of the CDR3: TGTGCCAGCAGCTACGGACAGGCGGGGAAGCCCCAGCATTTT. Encoded protein: CASSYGQAGKPQHF. V is TRBV5-5 and J is TRBJ1-5; TRBD1 agrees at 7 bases. Germline V gene sequence: CDR1 SGHKS, CDR2 YYEKEE (reference sequence). The CDR3 contains 14 residues. The junction had 8 bases not matched to a gene; V was cut back by 3 bases and J by 8 bases.

The J gene is TRBJ2-5, the V gene TRBV4-3; 7 bases map to TRBD2. V lost 1 base, J lost 2 bases, and 4 bases stayed unmatched. This CDR3 comprises 15 residues. The germline V gene has CDR1 LGHNA and CDR2 YSLEER. Here the CDR3 reads CASSQGPGLQETQYF. The CDR3 DNA reads TGCGCCAGCAGCCAAGGGCCGGGACTACAAGAGACCCAGTACTTC.

Turning to this clone: One end of the junction fails to match germline, which may point to a read error. The chain links TRBV30 to TRBJ1-1; TRBD1 aligns across 8 bases. Germline loops: CDR1 GTSNPN, CDR2 SVGIG (reference sequence). This CDR3 spans 13 amino acids. DNA for the CDR3: TGTGCCTGGAGTCAGACAGGGGCCTTGCCTGGATGCTTT. Translating gives CAWSQTGALPGCF. Full variable domain (outside the CDR3, taken from reference TRBV30 and TRBJ1-1): SQTIHQWPATLVQPVGSPLSLECTVEGTSNPNLYWYRQAAGRGLQLLFYSVGIGQISSEVPQNLSASRPQDRQFILSSKKLLLSDSGFYLCAWSQTGALPGCFGQGTRLTVV.

The rearrangement links TRBV13 to TRBJ2-7; D is undetermined. CDR1 and CDR2 (germline): PRHDT, FYEKMQ (reference sequence). The V gene lost 1 base and the J gene lost 3 bases, with 4 bases spanning the gap. The CDR3 consists of 12 residues. The CDR3 DNA is TGTGCCAGCAGCTTAGCTAGCTACGAGCAGTACTTC. It is translated as CASSLASYEQYF.

The chain recombines TRBV9 with TRBJ1-1, with 7 bases identical to TRBD1. CDR1 is SGDLS, CDR2 YYNGEE, per germline. Trimming at V came to 3 bases and at J to 6 bases, leaving 5 bases not matched to a gene. The CDR3 extends over 13 amino acids. CDR3 sequence reads: CASSATGTPEAFF. As DNA, the CDR3 is TGTGCCAGCAGCGCGACAGGGACGCCTGAAGCTTTCTTT.

The chain recombines TRBV6-5 with TRBJ1-2, with TRBD1 identical over 10 bases. In germline, CDR1 is MNHEY, CDR2 SVGAGI. Trimming at V came to 4 bases and at J to 3 bases, leaving 8 bases not matched to a gene. The CDR3 runs to 16 residues. Written as DNA, the CDR3 is TGTGCCAGCAGTTCTCCGGGACAGGGGTTCTACTATGGCTACACCTTC. It specifies CASSSPGQGFYYGYTF.

The chain couples TRBV25-1 to TRBJ2-1; weak D call: TRBD1 (5 bases). V lost 1 base to trimming and J lost 10 bases, with 11 bases between them. The CDR3 extends over 13 amino acids. The germline V gene encodes CDR1 MGHDK and CDR2 SYGVNS. The CDR3 DNA reads TGTGCCAGCAGTGAATTAGACAGTCGAGAGCAGTTCTTC. Amino acid sequence: CASSELDSREQFF.

The rearrangement uses TRBV5-1 and TRBJ2-7, with 10 bases matching TRBD1. This CDR3 spans 13 amino acids. Germline values: CDR1 SGHRS, CDR2 YFSETQ. After removal of 3 bases from V and 5 bases from J, the junction contained 2 bases not matched to a gene. Written as DNA, the CDR3 is TGCGCCAGCAGCTCCGGGACAGGGGACGAGCAGTACTTC. This translates into CASSSGTGDEQYF. The full variable domain, rest sourced from reference TRBV5-1 and TRBJ2-7, is KAGVTQTPRYLIKTRGQQVTLSCSPISGHRSVSWYQQTPGQGLQFLFEYFSETQRNKGNFPGRFSGRQFSNSRSEMNVSTLELGDSALYLCASSSGTGDEQYFGPGTRLTVT.

The chain carries TRBV6-6 and TRBJ2-5, with a weak D call TRBD2 (5 bases). Trimming took off 2 bases at V and 5 bases at J, with 9 bases between the two ends. This CDR3 has 13 residues. The germline V gene encodes CDR1 MNHNY and CDR2 SVGAGI (reference sequence). CDR3 nucleotides: TGTGCCAGCAGTTACGTGGGGAGTGAGACCCAGTACTTC. This codes for CASSYVGSETQYF.

V gene TRBV7-9 combines with J gene TRBJ2-4, with 8 bases aligning to TRBD1. This CDR3 region has 17 residues. With V trimmed by 4 bases and J by 1 base, 9 bases remained unmatched. Per the germline V gene, CDR1 is SEHNR and CDR2 is FQNEAQ (reference sequence). In DNA form, the CDR3 reads TGTGCCAGCAGCTCCCTCCCGACAGGGGCCGCCAAAAACATTCAGTACTTC. Protein sequence: CASSSLPTGAAKNIQYF.

The chain carries TRBV27 and TRBJ1-2; tentative D call: TRBD1 (6 bases). V was shortened by 1 base and J by 3 bases, with 9 bases between the two germline ends. Per the germline V gene, CDR1 is MNHEY and CDR2 is SMNVEV (reference sequence). CDR3 length: 14 amino acids. For the CDR3, the DNA is TGTGCCAGCAGTTTATTTGGGGGCGACTATGGCTACACCTTC. Protein sequence: CASSLFGGDYGYTF.

The chain carries TRBV9 and TRBJ2-2; 8 bases match TRBD2. From germline, CDR1 is SGDLS and CDR2 YYNGEE. Trimming removed 0 bases from V and 4 bases from J; junction bases left unmatched: 2. The CDR3 covers 15 residues. CDR3 sequence: CASSVAGGPTGELFF. Written as DNA, the CDR3 is TGTGCCAGCAGCGTAGCGGGGGGGCCCACCGGGGAGCTGTTTTTT.

The rearrangement links TRBV5-1 to TRBJ1-2, with 12 bases matching TRBD1. Germline-derived CDR1 and CDR2 are SGHRS and YFSETQ. The CDR3 is made up of 15 amino acids. After removal of 4 bases from V and 3 bases from J, the junction contained 4 bases not matched to a gene. CDR3 nucleotide sequence: TGCGCCAGCAGCCCGGGACAGGGGGCCGACTATGGCTACACCTTC. It yields the protein CASSPGQGADYGYTF.

The chain employs TRBV9 and TRBJ2-1, with TRBD2 matching 9 bases. The CDR3 is made up of 19 amino acids. Germline assignment: CDR1 SGDLS and CDR2 YYNGEE. The trim removed 0 bases at V and 0 bases at J, leaving 10 bases unmatched. The CDR3 loop is CASSVAGVAGANSYNEQFF. The CDR3 DNA reads as TGTGCCAGCAGCGTAGCTGGGGTAGCGGGGGCGAACTCCTACAATGAGCAGTTCTTC.

The chain combines TRBV4-3 with TRBJ1-1; D unresolved. Germline V gene lookup returns CDR1 LGHNA and CDR2 YSLEER. CDR3 length equals 14 residues. Trimming cost V 0 bases and J 7 bases, with 12 bases left between them. The DNA of the CDR3 is TGCGCCAGCAGCCAAGATGGTAGAGGTGGTGAAGCTTTCTTT. Translation gives CASSQDGRGGEAFF.

V and J are TRBV5-4 and TRBJ2-7, with 11 bases matching TRBD1. Germline CDR1 and CDR2: SGHNT and YYREEE (reference sequence). This CDR3 has 14 residues. J lost 4 bases, V lost 4 bases, and 4 bases had no gene match. CDR3 region: CASSPGTGGYEQYF. For the CDR3, the DNA is TGTGCCAGCAGCCCTGGGACAGGGGGATACGAGCAGTACTTC. Full variable domain (outside the CDR3, taken from reference TRBV5-4 and TRBJ2-7): ETGVTQSPTHLIKTRGQQVTLRCSSQSGHNTVSWYQQALGQGPQFIFQYYREEENGRGNFPPRFSGLQFPNYSSELNVNALELDDSALYLCASSPGTGGYEQYFGPGTRLTVT.

The CDR3 DNA follows: TGTGCCAGCAGCTTGGGGGGGGACCTAGATACGCAGTATTTT. This gives the protein CASSLGGDLDTQYF. The rearrangement uses TRBV5-5 and TRBJ2-3; possibly TRBD2 for D (6 bases). Per the germline V gene, CDR1 is SGHKS and CDR2 is YYEKEE (reference sequence). The V end was cut by 0 bases, the J end by 5 bases, with 10 bases between. The CDR3 is 14 amino acids. The full variable domain, in which reference TRBV5-5 and TRBJ2-3 provide the parts outside the CDR3, is DAGVTQSPTHLIKTRGQQVTLRCSPISGHKSVSWYQQVLGQGPQFIFQYYEKEERGRGNFPDRFSARQFPNYSSELNVNALLLGDSALYLCASSLGGDLDTQYFGPGTRLTVL.

This chain links TRBV5-1 with TRBJ1-2; 10 bases are a match to TRBD1. J was trimmed by 3 bases and V by 1 base; bases with no gene match: 6. The germline V gene has CDR1 SGHRS and CDR2 YFSETQ. The CDR3 sequence is 16 residues long. The CDR3 nucleotides read TGCGCCAGCAGCTTGTGGGACAGGGGAGGAGACTATGGCTACACCTTC. It is translated as CASSLWDRGGDYGYTF.

This clone was found once. This rearrangement joins TRBV27 to TRBJ2-5, with TRBD1 matching over 8 bases. Looked up from germline, CDR1 is MNHEY and CDR2 is SMNVEV (reference sequence). This CDR3 is 14 amino acids long. The trim removed 2 bases at V and 5 bases at J, leaving 4 bases unmatched. The CDR3 DNA reads as TGTGCCAGCAGTTTAAGCAGGGGGCGGGAGACCCAGTACTTC. Encoded protein: CASSLSRGRETQYF.

This chain links TRBV15 with TRBJ2-3; 14 bases agree with TRBD2. CDR1 LNHNV and CDR2 YYDKDF come from the germline V gene (reference sequence). The CDR3 runs 16 residues. V dropped 1 base and J dropped 5; count of bases not matched to a gene: 2. The CDR3: CATSRGLAGGGDTQYF. CDR3 nucleotides: TGTGCCACCAGCAGAGGACTAGCGGGAGGGGGAGATACGCAGTATTTT.

The genes are TRBV7-9 and TRBJ2-5, with D hard to call. With 5 bases removed from V and 0 bases from J, the gap between germline ends came to 16 bases. Germline V gives CDR1 SEHNR, CDR2 FQNEAQ (reference sequence). The CDR3 spans 16 residues. CDR3 in amino acids: CASSISEVVDQETQYF. The CDR3 bases are TGTGCCAGCAGCATCTCCGAAGTGGTAGACCAAGAGACCCAGTACTTC.

This chain links TRBV10-3 with TRBJ1-2; 9 bases are a match to TRBD1. The V gene end was trimmed by 3 bases and the J gene end by 8 bases; junction bases not matched to a gene: 4. The CDR3 contains 13 residues. Per the germline V gene, CDR1 is ENHRY and CDR2 is SYGVKD. CDR3 bases: TGTGCCATCAGTGAAACAGGGGGCGCCGGCTACACCTTC. Protein product: CAISETGGAGYTF.

This chain uses TRBV25-1 with TRBJ1-6; 8 positions match TRBD1. V was clipped by 6 bases and J by 7 bases; unmatched bases: 5. The CDR3 has 14 amino acids. Germline V gene lookup returns CDR1 MGHDK and CDR2 SYGVNS. CDR3 bases: TGTGCCAGCAGCTGGACAGGGTTAAATTCACCCCTCCACTTT. Its translation is CASSWTGLNSPLHF. Using reference TRBV25-1 and TRBJ1-6 for the parts outside the CDR3, the full variable domain is EADIYQTPRYLVIGTGKKITLECSQTMGHDKMYWYQQDPGMELHLIHYSYGVNSTEKGDLSSESTVSRIRTEHFPLTLESARPSHTSQYLCASSWTGLNSPLHFGNGTRLTVT.

This clone was seen only once. V is TRBV5-4 and J is TRBJ2-3; D gene ambiguous. CDR3 length equals 15 residues. Germline CDR1 reads SGHNT; CDR2 reads YYREEE (reference sequence). Trimming took off 2 bases at V and 0 bases at J, with 10 bases between the two ends. The DNA for the CDR3 is TGTGCCAGCAGCTTCTCGGCAGCGAGCACAGATACGCAGTATTTT. It encodes CASSFSAASTDTQYF.

V and J are TRBV30 and TRBJ1-5; 9 nucleotides line up with TRBD1. Germline assignment: CDR1 GTSNPN and CDR2 SVGIG (reference sequence). Unmatched junction bases numbered 5, after V lost 7 bases and J lost 4 bases. This CDR3 contains 13 residues. CDR3 sequence (DNA): TGTGCCTTGGACGGGACAGGGAATCAGCCCCAGCATTTT. The encoded protein is CALDGTGNQPQHF.

This clone appeared a single time. The chain carries TRBV7-2 and TRBJ1-5; D is unresolved. Germline V CDR1 and CDR2: SGHTA, FQGNSA. Trimming took off 5 bases at V and 4 bases at J, with 9 bases between the two ends. The length of the CDR3 is 13 residues. DNA of the CDR3: TGTGCCAGCAGCCGGGGATGGAATCAGCCCCAGCATTTT. Translated, it gives CASSRGWNQPQHF.